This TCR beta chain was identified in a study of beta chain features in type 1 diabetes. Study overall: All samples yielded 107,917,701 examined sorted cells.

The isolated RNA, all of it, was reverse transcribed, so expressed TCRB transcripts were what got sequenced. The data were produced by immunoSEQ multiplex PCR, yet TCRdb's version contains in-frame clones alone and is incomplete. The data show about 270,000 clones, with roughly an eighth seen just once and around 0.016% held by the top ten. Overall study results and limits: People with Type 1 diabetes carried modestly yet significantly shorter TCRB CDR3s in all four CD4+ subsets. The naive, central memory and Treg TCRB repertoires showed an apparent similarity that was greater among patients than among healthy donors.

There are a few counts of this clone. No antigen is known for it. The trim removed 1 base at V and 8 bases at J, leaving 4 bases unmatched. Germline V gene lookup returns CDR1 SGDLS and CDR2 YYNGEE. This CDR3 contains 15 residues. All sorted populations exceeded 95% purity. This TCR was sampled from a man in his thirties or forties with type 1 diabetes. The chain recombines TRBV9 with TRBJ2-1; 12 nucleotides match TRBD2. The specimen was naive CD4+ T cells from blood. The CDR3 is CASSVLAGGPYEQFF. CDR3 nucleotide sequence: TGTGCCAGCAGCGTACTAGCGGGAGGGCCTTATGAGCAGTTCTTC. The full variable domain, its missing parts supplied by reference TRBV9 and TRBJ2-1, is DSGVTQTPKHLITATGQRVTLRCSPRSGDLSVYWYQQSLDQGLQFLIQYYNGEERAKGNILERFSAQQFPDLHSELNLSSLELGDSALYFCASSVLAGGPYEQFFGPGTRLTVL.